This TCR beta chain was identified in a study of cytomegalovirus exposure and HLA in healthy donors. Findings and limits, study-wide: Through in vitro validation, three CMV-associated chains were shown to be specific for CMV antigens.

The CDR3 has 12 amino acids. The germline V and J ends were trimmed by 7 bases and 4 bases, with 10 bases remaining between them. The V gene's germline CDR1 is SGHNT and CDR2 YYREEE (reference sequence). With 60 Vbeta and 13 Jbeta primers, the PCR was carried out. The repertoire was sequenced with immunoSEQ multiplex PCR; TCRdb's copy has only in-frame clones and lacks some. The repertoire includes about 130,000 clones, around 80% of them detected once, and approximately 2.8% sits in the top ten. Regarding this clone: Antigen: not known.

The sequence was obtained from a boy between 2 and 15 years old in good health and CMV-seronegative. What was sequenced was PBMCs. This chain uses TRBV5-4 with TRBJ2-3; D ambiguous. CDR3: CASGLVPDTQYF. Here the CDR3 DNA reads TGTGCCAGCGGTTTAGTACCAGATACGCAGTATTTT.